Each of the 12 T cell receptor beta chains below was sequenced from the same sample in a study of T cells in Graves' hyperthyroidism and ophthalmopathy. Amplification of TCR beta CDR3 regions used RNA as the template. The study used the HTBI primer set for a first-round RT-PCR of the TCR CDR3. TCRdb redid the calling of the multiplex PCR reads with MiXCR, one entry per CDR3 protein. The data show a few hundred thousand distinct CDR3 sequences, 15% to 19% seen once. The material sequenced was blood. These receptors all stem from a woman in her 30s with Graves' hyperthyroidism.

This clonotype came up many times. The chain recombines TRBV6-1 with TRBJ2-1, with 13 bases lining up with TRBD2. The CDR3 covers 14 residues. Germline CDR1 reads MNHNS; CDR2 reads SASEGT. Losses at the gene ends were 6 bases for V and 7 bases for J; bases not matched to a gene: 3. CDR3 nucleotides: TGTGCCAGCAGCGGACTAGCGGGAGTTAATGAGCAGTTCTTC. Translation gives CASSGLAGVNEQFF.

This clonotype was counted many times. This chain joins TRBV6-1 and TRBJ1-1, with TRBD1 identical over 8 bases. CDR1 MNHNS and CDR2 SASEGT come from the germline V gene. CDR3 length equals 13 residues. V trimming: 6 bases; J trimming: 1 base; junction bases outside the gene matches: 1. CDR3 DNA: TGTGCCAGCAGGACAGGGGAGAACACTGAAGCTTTCTTT. It yields the protein CASRTGENTEAFF.

This clonotype was recorded many times. The J gene is TRBJ1-1, the V gene TRBV6-2 or TRBV6-3, with D tentatively TRBD1 (6 bases). With 3 bases removed from V and 1 base from J, the gap between germline ends came to 18 bases. The CDR3 extends over 17 amino acids. Germline CDR1 MNHEY, CDR2 SVGEGT. This chain's CDR3 is CASSYIRGRTSNTEAFF. CDR3 nucleotides: TGTGCCAGCAGTTATATCAGGGGCCGGACCTCGAACACTGAAGCTTTCTTT.

About this clonotype itself: This may arise from a read error, as a much more abundant clone is one base away. The rearrangement links TRBV7-2 to TRBJ2-3; 8 nucleotides align to TRBD2. The germline V gene encodes CDR1 SGHTA and CDR2 FQGNSA. The CDR3 is 15 residues long. CDR3 DNA: TGTGCCGGCAGCCCTACTAGCGGAGACACAGATACGCAGTATTTT. Translation: CAGSPTSGDTDTQYF. The whole variable domain, remainder taken from reference TRBV7-2 and TRBJ2-3, is GAGVSQSPSNKVTEKGKDVELRCDPISGHTALYWYRQSLGQGLEFLIYFQGNSAPDKSGLPSDRFSAERTGGSVSTLTIQRTQQEDSAVYLCAGSPTSGDTDTQYFGPGTRLTVL.

This clonotype was counted between two and nine times. V is TRBV29-1 and J is TRBJ1-2, with a weak D call TRBD1 (5 bases). Trimming left V 7 bases short and J 8 bases short, with 17 bases between. Germline assignment: CDR1 SQVTM and CDR2 ANQGSEA. The CDR3 length is 12 residues. The DNA for the CDR3 is TGCAGCGCCGGGGACTATTATGGAGGCTACACCTTC. It encodes CSAGDYYGGYTF. Based on the CDR3 plus reference TRBV29-1 and TRBJ1-2, the full variable domain is SAVISQKPSRDICQRGTSLTIQCQVDSQVTMMFWYRQQPGQSLTLIATANQGSEATYESGFVIDKFPISRPNLTFSTLTVSNMSPEDSSIYLCSAGDYYGGYTFGSGTRLTVV.

This clonotype was found many times. The CDR3 protein is CAWSVWGEVNEQYF. CDR3 nucleotides: TGTGCCTGGAGTGTATGGGGTGAAGTTAACGAGCAGTACTTC. This chain links TRBV30 with TRBJ2-7; D unclear. V was pared by 0 bases and J by 5 bases, with 14 bases between. Looked up from germline, CDR1 is GTSNPN and CDR2 is SVGIG (reference sequence). The CDR3 spans 14 residues.

Ten or more counts support this clonotype. This chain links TRBV12-3 or TRBV12-4 with TRBJ2-7, with 9 bases matching TRBD2. CDR3 size: 16 residues. The trim removed 5 bases at V and 0 bases at J, leaving 8 bases unmatched. The CDR3 loop is CASSHRLADISYEQYF. Written as DNA, the CDR3 is TGTGCCAGCAGTCATAGACTAGCGGATATCTCCTACGAGCAGTACTTC.

This clonotype was counted many times. The CDR3 DNA follows: TGCGCCAGCAGCTTGGAGGGCGGGGACTTATTCTACGAGCAGTACTTC. Amino acid sequence: CASSLEGGDLFYEQYF. V is TRBV5-1 and J is TRBJ2-7, with D possibly TRBD2 on 6 matching bases. CDR1 is SGHRS and CDR2 is YFSETQ in the germline V gene. V was shortened by 0 bases and J by 3 bases, with 16 bases between the two germline ends. The CDR3 is 16 residues long.

The table lists this clonotype with many counts. The genes are TRBV10-3 and TRBJ2-3; 7 nucleotides line up with TRBD2. From germline, CDR1 is ENHRY and CDR2 SYGVKD. CDR3 size: 15 residues. The ends lost 4 bases at V and 2 bases at J; junction bases unmatched: 6. CDR3 in amino acids: CAISGTRENTDTQYF. CDR3 DNA sequence: TGTGCCATCAGTGGGACTAGGGAGAACACAGATACGCAGTATTTT.

The chain carries TRBV4-1 and TRBJ2-1, with 8 positions matching TRBD1. With V trimmed by 1 base and J by 6 bases, 5 bases remained unmatched. Per the germline V gene, CDR1 is MGHRA and CDR2 is YSYEKL. This CDR3 is built from 15 residues. The CDR3 here is CASSQVRGQGNEQFF. Written as DNA, the CDR3 is TGCGCCAGCAGCCAAGTCAGGGGGCAGGGCAATGAGCAGTTCTTC.

This clonotype was seen ten or more times. The J gene is TRBJ2-4, the V gene TRBV28; no definite D call. The CDR3 totals 14 residues. The V end was cut by 3 bases, the J end by 1 base, with 7 bases between. Per the germline V gene, CDR1 is MDHEN and CDR2 is SYDVKM. This chain's CDR3 is CASSLDQAKNIQYF. The CDR3 nucleotides read TGTGCCAGCAGTTTGGATCAGGCCAAAAACATTCAGTACTTC.

The chain couples TRBV6-1 to TRBJ2-3; the match to TRBD2 covers 9 bases. V trimming: 2 bases; J trimming: 4 bases; junction bases outside the gene matches: 7. The CDR3 spans 16 residues. Germline V gene data show CDR1 as MNHNS and CDR2 as SASEGT. The CDR3 sequence is CASSERLAGWSDTQYF. CDR3 sequence (DNA): TGTGCCAGCAGTGAAAGGCTAGCGGGATGGTCAGATACGCAGTATTTT.